This TCR beta chain appears in the sequencing data of a study of cytomegalovirus exposure and HLA in healthy donors. Study at large: The Caucasian-associated ancestry cluster contained 81% of the approximately 400 genotyped donors.

Findings and caveats of the study: A later analysis found common viral pathogens apparently linked to several of the most significant clusters. Analyzed later, association rates of TCRs varied across HLA loci, with DRB1 most and HLA-C fewest. Information on immune exposure was restricted to one variable (CMV serostatus).

As regards this clone: The antigen remains undetermined.

CDR1 is LGHNA, CDR2 YNFKEQ, per germline. V was trimmed by 3 bases and J by 5 bases, leaving 11 bases between them. The CDR3 is 13 amino acids. 60 Vbeta and 13 Jbeta primers were used in PCR. Produced via immunoSEQ multiplex PCR; TCRdb's table is partial and in-frame only. The data contain about 82,000 clones, about 68% of them seen just once; the ten biggest clones take up more than 20%. Sequenced input: PBMCs. The V gene is TRBV4-2, the J gene TRBJ2-7; D might be TRBD1 (6 bases). This receptor was identified in a man aged 25-40 years in good health and CMV-seropositive. Here the CDR3 reads CASSHSGANEQYF. In nucleotides, the CDR3 is TGTGCCAGCAGCCATTCAGGGGCTAACGAGCAGTACTTC.